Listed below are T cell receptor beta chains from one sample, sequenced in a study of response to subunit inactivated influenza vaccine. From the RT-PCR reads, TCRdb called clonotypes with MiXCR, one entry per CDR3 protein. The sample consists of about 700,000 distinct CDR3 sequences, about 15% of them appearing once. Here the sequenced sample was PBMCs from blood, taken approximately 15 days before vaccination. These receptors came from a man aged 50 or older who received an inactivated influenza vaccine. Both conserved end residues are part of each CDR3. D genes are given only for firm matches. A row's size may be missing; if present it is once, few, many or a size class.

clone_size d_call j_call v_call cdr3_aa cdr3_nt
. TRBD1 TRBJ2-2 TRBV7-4 CASSFPPAYRGGTGELFF TGTGCCAGCAGCTTCCCGCCCGCTTACAGGGGTGGGACCGGGGAGCTGTTTTTT
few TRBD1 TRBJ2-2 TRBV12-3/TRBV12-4 CASSPRPTGVTGELFF TGTGCCAGCAGCCCTCGCCCTACAGGGGTCACCGGGGAGCTGTTTTTT
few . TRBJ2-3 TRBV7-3 CASSLTGRNPTDTQYF TGTGCCAGCAGCTTAACTGGGCGAAACCCCACAGATACGCAGTATTTT
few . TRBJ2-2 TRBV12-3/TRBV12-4 CASNQQGTGELFF TGTGCCAGCAACCAACAGGGCACCGGGGAGCTGTTTTTT
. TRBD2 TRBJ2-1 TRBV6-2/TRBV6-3 CASSYGLDPYNEQFF TGTGCCAGCAGTTATGGACTAGACCCCTACAATGAGCAGTTCTTC
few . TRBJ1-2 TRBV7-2 CASSSPYTGGFGYTF TGTGCCAGCAGCTCACCCTATACCGGAGGTTTCGGCTACACCTTC
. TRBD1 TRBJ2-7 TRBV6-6 CASSDGTAKPEYF TGTGCCAGCAGTGACGGGACAGCGAAACCTGAATACTTC
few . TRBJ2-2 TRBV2 CASNRGLQTGELFF TGTGCCAGCAACCGGGGGCTTCAAACCGGGGAGCTGTTTTTT
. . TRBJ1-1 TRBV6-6 CASSPAGMGEAFF TGTGCCAGCAGTCCCGCAGGGATGGGTGAAGCTTTCTTT
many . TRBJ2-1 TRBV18 CASSPRESFNEQFF TGTGCCAGCTCACCCCGGGAGTCCTTCAATGAGCAGTTCTTC
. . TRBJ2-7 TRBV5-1 CASTEFRSPTYEQYF TGCGCCAGCACCGAATTCAGGTCCCCTACCTACGAGCAGTACTTC
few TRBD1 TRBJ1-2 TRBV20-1 CSAPTLLDRRDGYTF TGCAGTGCTCCTACCCTATTGGACAGGCGGGATGGCTACACCTTC
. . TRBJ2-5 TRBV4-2 CASSQDRNRETQYF TGTGCCAGCAGCCAAGATCGGAACCGAGAGACCCAGTACTTC
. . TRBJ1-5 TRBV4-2 CASSQTLGGNQPQHF TGTGCCAGCAGCCAGACCTTGGGTGGCAATCAGCCCCAGCATTTT
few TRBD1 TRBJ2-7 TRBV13 CASSLGAGQGTYEQYF TGTGCCAGCAGCTTAGGCGCAGGACAGGGAACCTACGAGCAGTACTTC
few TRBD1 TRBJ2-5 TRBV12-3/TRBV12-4 CASRPGQGSQTQYF TGTGCCAGCAGACCGGGACAGGGGTCGCAGACCCAGTACTTC
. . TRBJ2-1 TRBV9 CASSVERTTYNEQFF TGTGCCAGCAGCGTAGAACGGACTACCTACAATGAGCAGTTCTTC
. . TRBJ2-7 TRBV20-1 CSARDQAYEQYF TGCAGTGCTAGAGATCAGGCCTACGAGCAGTACTTC
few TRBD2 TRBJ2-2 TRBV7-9 CASSLNVRTSLTGELFF TGTGCCAGCAGCTTAAACGTGAGGACTAGTTTGACCGGGGAGCTGTTTTTT
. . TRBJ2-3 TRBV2 CASSESTTQYF TGTGCCAGCAGTGAATCTACGACGCAGTATTTT
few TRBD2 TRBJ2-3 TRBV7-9 CASSPRGTSGKHTQYF TGTGCCAGCAGCCCACGAGGGACTAGCGGAAAACATACGCAGTATTTT
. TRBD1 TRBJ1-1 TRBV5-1 CASSLEAAGGSAFF TGCGCCAGCAGCTTGGAGGCGGCAGGGGGTTCGGCTTTCTTT
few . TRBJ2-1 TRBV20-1 CSARVGGHGRYNEQFF TGCAGTGCCAGGGTCGGCGGACACGGCCGATACAATGAGCAGTTCTTC